Following are 29 T cell receptor beta chains from one sample sequenced in a study of beta chain features in type 1 diabetes. The entirety of the isolated RNA underwent reverse transcription, so expressed TCRB transcripts were sequenced. Assay: immunoSEQ multiplex PCR; the TCRdb copy retains only in-frame clones and omits some. Of 860,000 or so clones listed, 15% to 20% were seen once; the top ten hold 0.023%. Sequencing used naive CD4+ T cells from blood. Every receptor here comes from a woman younger than 30 in good health.

The chain combines TRBV18 with TRBJ1-1; no clear D gene. V gave up 6 bases and J gave up 3 bases, with 17 bases separating them. The CDR3 totals 15 residues. Germline values: CDR1 KGHSH, CDR2 LQKENI. CDR3 region: CASSPRFIQDTEAFF. The CDR3 DNA reads TGTGCCAGCTCCCCCCGGTTCATTCAGGACACTGAAGCTTTCTTT.

This clone occurred a few times. Its ends do not fully match the called genes, so a read error is possible. The V call is TRBV5-1, the J call TRBJ2-1; 14 bases align to TRBD2. The length of the CDR3 is 14 residues. Per germline, CDR1 SGHRS and CDR2 YFSETQ. In DNA, the CDR3 is TGCGCCAGCAGTTCCGGGACTAGCGGGAGTATAATGATCTTC. Translating gives CASSSGTSGSIMIF.

In regard to this clone: The sample has other DNA sequences that encode this CDR3 too. CDR3 sequence reads: CASSFGYEQYF. In DNA, the CDR3 is TGTGCCAGCAGTTTTGGGTACGAGCAGTACTTC. The chain combines TRBV27 with TRBJ2-7, with D hard to call. Germline lookup yields CDR1 MNHEY and CDR2 SMNVEV (reference sequence). Trimming left V 3 bases short and J 4 bases short, with 4 bases between. This CDR3 spans 11 amino acids.

The chain joins TRBV5-4 to TRBJ2-1; 14 nucleotides align to TRBD2. Germline V gene data show CDR1 as SGHNT and CDR2 as YYREEE (reference sequence). The trim removed 2 bases at V and 6 bases at J, leaving 10 bases unmatched. This CDR3 has 18 residues. CDR3 nucleotides: TGTGCCAGCAGCTTAGCCACGTCGACTAGCGGGAGGGGCAATGAGCAGTTCTTC. Its translation: CASSLATSTSGRGNEQFF.

The rearrangement uses TRBV7-2 and TRBJ2-1; the D gene is possibly TRBD2 (6 bases). V dropped 6 bases and J dropped 6 bases, with 15 bases sitting between them. CDR3 size: 14 residues. Germline CDR1 SGHTA, CDR2 FQGNSA. The CDR3 region has the DNA TGTGCCAGCAGGACCAACCTAGCGCTCAATGAGCAGTTCTTC. Amino acids: CASRTNLALNEQFF.

The chain carries TRBV15 and TRBJ2-1; D may be TRBD1 (5 bases). CDR3 length: 17 amino acids. Trimming took off 0 bases at V and 8 bases at J, with 20 bases between the two ends. Germline values: CDR1 LNHNV, CDR2 YYDKDF (reference sequence). The CDR3 DNA sequence: TGTGCCACCAGCAGAGATAGGGGCGGCCCTCCCACCGATGAGCAGTTCTTC. Translating it yields CATSRDRGGPPTDEQFF. Using reference TRBV15 and TRBJ2-1 for the parts outside the CDR3, the full variable domain is DAMVIQNPRYQVTQFGKPVTLSCSQTLNHNVMYWYQQKSSQAPKLLFHYYDKDFNNEADTPDNFQSRRPNTSFCFLDIRSPGLGDTAMYLCATSRDRGGPPTDEQFFGPGTRLTVL.

The V and J genes are TRBV7-2 and TRBJ2-3; D may correspond to TRBD1 or TRBD2 (5 bases each). V was shortened by 7 bases and J by 6 bases, with 26 bases between the two germline ends. The CDR3 runs to 17 residues. Germline-derived CDR1 and CDR2 are SGHTA and FQGNSA. The CDR3 sequence is CASTPNVGRPPGDTQYF. The CDR3 nucleotides are TGTGCCAGCACCCCGAATGTGGGACGCCCCCCCGGGGATACGCAGTATTTT.

CDR3 DNA: TGTGCCAGCAGCGCCGGGACTAGCGGGAGTTTCGTCGAGCAGTACTTC. Its translation: CASSAGTSGSFVEQYF. The chain recombines TRBV7-9 with TRBJ2-7; TRBD2 matches 14 bases. Per germline, CDR1 SEHNR and CDR2 FQNEAQ (reference sequence). J was trimmed by 6 bases and V by 5 bases; bases with no gene match: 9. This CDR3 is 16 amino acids long.

This rearrangement joins TRBV5-4 to TRBJ2-6, with a weak D call TRBD1 (6 bases). The CDR3 length is 19 residues. CDR1 is SGHNT and CDR2 is YYREEE in the germline V gene (reference sequence). V lost 0 bases and J 0 bases, leaving 16 bases between the germline ends. CDR3 sequence reads: CASSLAPTGPSSGANVLTF. In DNA form, the CDR3 reads TGTGCCAGCAGCTTGGCCCCGACAGGCCCCAGCTCTGGGGCCAACGTCCTGACTTTC.

J is TRBJ2-2 and V is TRBV7-8; D is perhaps TRBD1 (5 bases). Germline V lookup: CDR1 SGHVS, CDR2 FQNEAQ. This CDR3 spans 15 amino acids. V dropped 3 bases and J dropped 6 bases, with 14 bases sitting between them. The CDR3 reads CASSLYYRSPGELFF. CDR3 in DNA: TGTGCCAGCAGCTTGTATTACAGGTCTCCCGGGGAGCTGTTTTTT.

This clone turned up a few times. The CDR3 DNA reads TGCGCCAGCAGCCCCTCCTACCCGGGACAGATATACAATGAGCAGTTCTTC. Amino acid sequence: CASSPSYPGQIYNEQFF. The chain couples TRBV4-3 to TRBJ2-1; 7 nucleotides line up with TRBD1. Germline trimming cut 4 bases from V and 4 bases from J; bases unmatched to any gene: 13. The germline gives CDR1 LGHNA, CDR2 YSLEER. This CDR3 is 17 amino acids long.

This chain joins TRBV7-2 and TRBJ2-5; 7 bases match TRBD2. The junction had 8 bases not matched to a gene; V was cut back by 2 bases and J by 5 bases. The CDR3 runs to 15 residues. Germline CDR1 is SGHTA and CDR2 is FQGNSA. The CDR3 DNA reads as TGTGCCAGCAGCTTAATGAGGAGGGAGGGCGAGACCCAGTACTTC. It yields the protein CASSLMRREGETQYF.

The CDR3 is CASKGHRTAYEQYF. The CDR3 bases are TGTGCCAGCAAAGGACACAGGACCGCCTACGAGCAGTACTTC. The chain has TRBV2 and TRBJ2-7, with D perhaps TRBD1 (5 bases). There are 14 residues in the CDR3. The V gene lost 7 bases and the J gene lost 2 bases, with 15 bases spanning the gap. The germline V gene has CDR1 SNHLY and CDR2 FYNNEI.

The chain has TRBV7-9 and TRBJ2-1, with 12 nucleotides matching TRBD2. The germline gives CDR1 SEHNR, CDR2 FQNEAQ (reference sequence). The CDR3 length is 13 residues. V was clipped by 5 bases and J by 13 bases; unmatched bases: 6. This CDR3 is CASSARLAGAQFF. CDR3 nucleotides: TGTGCCAGCAGCGCTCGACTAGCGGGAGCACAGTTCTTC. The whole variable domain, remainder taken from reference TRBV7-9 and TRBJ2-1, is DTGVSQNPRHKITKRGQNVTFRCDPISEHNRLYWYRQTLGQGPEFLTYFQNEAQLEKSRLLSDRFSAERPKGSFSTLEIQRTEQGDSAMYLCASSARLAGAQFFGPGTRLTVL.

This clone has more than one count but fewer than ten. The chain combines TRBV5-1 with TRBJ2-5, with D uncertain. The J call is doubtful: the DNA matches TRBJ2-7 better. From germline, CDR1 is SGHRS and CDR2 YFSETQ. The CDR3 spans 13 residues. The CDR3 loop reads CASSLVPGNEQYF. The CDR3 DNA sequence: TGCGCCAGCAGCTTGGTTCCGGGTAACGAGCAGTACTTC.

The table lists this clone with a few counts. The chain links TRBV7-2 to TRBJ2-3, with D unresolved. Trimming left V 5 bases short and J 5 bases short, with 8 bases between. The length of the CDR3 is 12 residues. Germline assignment: CDR1 SGHTA and CDR2 FQGNSA. CDR3 residues: CASSQARDTQYF. Here the CDR3 DNA reads TGTGCCAGCAGCCAGGCCCGAGATACGCAGTATTTT.

This clone was detected once. This chain joins TRBV28 and TRBJ2-2; 8 positions agree with TRBD1. The V segment lost 10 bases and the J segment 4 bases; nucleotides outside the gene matches: 8. The CDR3 contains 14 residues. CDR1 and CDR2 from the germline V gene are MDHEN and SYDVKM. CDR3 nucleotide sequence: TGTGCCACCGGGACAGGCCCCGTCACCGGGGAGCTGTTTTTT. This translates into CATGTGPVTGELFF.

J is TRBJ2-1 and V is TRBV28; 10 bases fit TRBD1. Germline V gives CDR1 MDHEN, CDR2 SYDVKM. V was clipped by 4 bases and J by 3 bases; unmatched bases: 3. The CDR3 extends over 15 amino acids. CDR3 protein: CASSSDRGLYNEQFF. The CDR3 DNA reads as TGTGCCAGCAGTTCCGACAGGGGGCTCTACAATGAGCAGTTCTTC. Combining the CDR3 with reference TRBV28 and TRBJ2-1 gives the whole variable domain DVKVTQSSRYLVKRTGEKVFLECVQDMDHENMFWYRQDPGLGLRLIYFSYDVKMKEKGDIPEGYSVSREKKERFSLILESASTNQTSMYLCASSSDRGLYNEQFFGPGTRLTVL.

This clone has more than one count but fewer than ten. The chain is built from TRBV28 and TRBJ2-7, with D perhaps matching TRBD1 or TRBD2 (6 bases each). The CDR3 covers 13 residues. Germline values: CDR1 MDHEN, CDR2 SYDVKM. The V end was cut by 7 bases, the J end by 3 bases, with 13 bases between. DNA of the CDR3: TGTGCCAGCACCACACAGGGAGGCTACGAGCAGTACTTC. Translation: CASTTQGGYEQYF.

The chain joins TRBV27 to TRBJ1-5; D unclear. This CDR3 has 14 amino acids. The germline V and J ends were trimmed by 6 bases and 7 bases, with 16 bases remaining between them. CDR1 is MNHEY and CDR2 is SMNVEV in the germline V gene (reference sequence). CDR3 residues: CASRPLTARQPQHF. The CDR3 nucleotides are TGTGCCAGCAGGCCGCTCACGGCTCGCCAGCCCCAGCATTTT.

This clone has a handful of counts. This rearrangement joins TRBV13 to TRBJ2-3; 7 nucleotides agree with TRBD2. The CDR3 length is 17 residues. The trim removed 5 bases at V and 2 bases at J, leaving 13 bases unmatched. The germline gives CDR1 PRHDT, CDR2 FYEKMQ (reference sequence). The CDR3 loop is CASSLKSGTGVTDTQYF. CDR3 in DNA: TGTGCCAGCAGCCTAAAAAGCGGGACTGGGGTCACAGATACGCAGTATTTT.

V usage is TRBV5-1 and J usage is TRBJ2-6; D is unresolved. This CDR3 has 14 amino acids. Trimming took off 0 bases at V and 3 bases at J, with 4 bases between the two ends. Germline CDR1 is SGHRS and CDR2 is YFSETQ. The CDR3, as DNA: TGCGCCAGCAGCTTGGAGGTTGGGGCCAACGTCCTGACTTTC. Its protein product is CASSLEVGANVLTF. Full variable domain (outside the CDR3, taken from reference TRBV5-1 and TRBJ2-6): KAGVTQTPRYLIKTRGQQVTLSCSPISGHRSVSWYQQTPGQGLQFLFEYFSETQRNKGNFPGRFSGRQFSNSRSEMNVSTLELGDSALYLCASSLEVGANVLTFGAGSRLTVL.

A remark on this clone: Its ends do not fully match the called genes, so a read error is possible. The V call is TRBV5-1, the J call TRBJ2-2, with D unclear. This CDR3 is built from 14 residues. Germline values: CDR1 SGHRS, CDR2 YFSETQ. This CDR3 is CARSLERTSGELFF. Written as DNA, the CDR3 is TGCGCCCGCAGCCTAGAAAGGACCTCCGGGGAGCTGTTTTTT.

This clone has more than one count but fewer than ten. This chain uses TRBV9 with TRBJ2-3; TRBD2 aligns across 11 bases. The CDR3 is 17 residues long. Germline V gene sequence: CDR1 SGDLS, CDR2 YYNGEE. V lost 4 bases, J lost 1 base, and 8 bases stayed unmatched. Here the CDR3 reads CASSKAGTSGRTDTQYF. In DNA form, the CDR3 reads TGTGCCAGCAGCAAAGCCGGGACTAGCGGACGCACAGATACGCAGTATTTT.

The J gene is TRBJ2-3, the V gene TRBV5-1, with 13 nucleotides matching TRBD2. Germline V gene data show CDR1 as SGHRS and CDR2 as YFSETQ. Trimming at V came to 3 bases and at J to 5 bases, leaving 9 bases not matched to a gene. The CDR3 has 17 residues. In DNA form, the CDR3 reads TGCGCCAGCAGCTCAGTCCCGGGACTAGCGGGACAAGATACGCAGTATTTT. Its protein product is CASSSVPGLAGQDTQYF.

The chain links TRBV10-3 to TRBJ1-1, with 7 bases lining up with TRBD1. Unmatched junction bases numbered 5, after V lost 4 bases and J lost 0 bases. Germline lookup yields CDR1 ENHRY and CDR2 SYGVKD. CDR3 length equals 15 residues. CDR3 sequence: CAISGDRGMNTEAFF. The CDR3 DNA sequence: TGTGCCATCAGTGGGGACAGAGGAATGAACACTGAAGCTTTCTTT.

The chain carries TRBV2 and TRBJ2-1; 7 positions match TRBD2. The V and J ends lost 9 bases and 8 bases, in that order; junction bases with no gene match: 13. CDR1 and CDR2 from the germline V gene are SNHLY and FYNNEI. This CDR3 comprises 14 residues. This CDR3 is CASVLRESMHEQFF. The DNA for the CDR3 is TGTGCCAGTGTATTGCGGGAGAGCATGCATGAGCAGTTCTTC. The full variable domain, in which reference TRBV2 and TRBJ2-1 provide the parts outside the CDR3, is EPEVTQTPSHQVTQMGQEVILRCVPISNHLYFYWYRQILGQKVEFLVSFYNNEISEKSEIFDDQFSVERPDGSNFTLKIRSTKLEDSAMYFCASVLRESMHEQFFGPGTRLTVL.

This clone was seen a handful of times. V is TRBV4-2 and J is TRBJ1-2; 11 bases line up with TRBD1. This CDR3 region has 17 residues. The germline V gene has CDR1 LGHNA and CDR2 YNFKEQ. Trimming cost V 0 bases and J 8 bases; bases outside gene matches: 11. The DNA of the CDR3 is TGTGCCAGCAGCCAAGATCCCGGGGGACAGGGGGTGCGAGGCTACACCTTC. This encodes CASSQDPGGQGVRGYTF.

The chain combines TRBV27 with TRBJ2-2; unclear D gene. Trimming took 2 bases from V and 0 from J, leaving 7 bases between them. Germline V gives CDR1 MNHEY, CDR2 SMNVEV (reference sequence). The CDR3 covers 15 residues. In DNA form, the CDR3 reads TGTGCCAGCAGTTTACTGGTTACGAACACCGGGGAGCTGTTTTTT. This codes for CASSLLVTNTGELFF.